The 3 T cell receptor beta chains below come from one sample, sequenced in a study of monozygotic twins with inflammatory bowel disease. From the 5' RACE reads, TCRdb lists one entry per CDR3 protein and no DNA. Here the sample table reports approximately 120,000 distinct CDR3 sequences. Sample: blood. The receptors here all came from a human donor with ulcerative colitis or Crohn's disease, or a healthy co-twin of an affected twin (not recorded which).

The CDR3 sequence is CASKVLGGHDEQYF. The chain recombines TRBV5-1 with TRBJ2-7; the D call of TRBD1 rests on TCRdb alone, since no DNA is present to check it. This CDR3 is 14 amino acids long. CDR1 and CDR2 (germline): SGHRS, YFSETQ.

This chain links TRBV19 with TRBJ2-1; no DNA is available, so the TRBD2 call from TCRdb remains unchecked. Per the germline V gene, CDR1 is LNHDA and CDR2 is SQIVND (reference sequence). There are 14 residues in the CDR3. The CDR3 reads CASSIGDYGNEQFF.

The chain links TRBV7-9 to TRBJ2-5; TCRdb gives TRBD1 as the D gene, but with no DNA this cannot be confirmed. In germline, CDR1 is SEHNR, CDR2 FQNEAQ (reference sequence). The CDR3 length is 12 residues. CDR3 sequence reads: CASRGAEETQYF.